The entry that follows covers one T cell receptor beta chain sequence. The sample is drawn from a study of shared clonotypes between healthy human individuals. Selected positively for CCR7 and CD45RO-negative, naive CD8 cells excluded terminally differentiated effector memory CD45RA+ cells. Trimming stripped 0 bases from V and 6 bases from J, with 12 bases between. Germline V CDR1 and CDR2: KGHSY, FQNENV. CDR3 length: 14 amino acids. Clones were sequenced by immunoSEQ multiplex PCR, and TCRdb holds only the in-frame ones, with some missing. The repertoire holds hundreds of thousands of clones, with 90% to 95% as singletons.

The gene calls are TRBV16 and TRBJ2-7; weak D call: TRBD1 (6 bases). Sample: naive CD8+ T cells sorted from blood. The clonotype originates from a man aged 25-45 years in good health. The CDR3 loop is CASSQSGAGIEQYF. As DNA, the CDR3 is TGTGCCAGCAGCCAATCGGGGGCCGGGATCGAGCAGTACTTC.